What follows describes a single T cell receptor beta chain. Germline trimming cut 4 bases from V and 1 base from J; bases unmatched to any gene: 4. The CDR3 spans 15 residues. From germline, CDR1 is SGHVS and CDR2 FQNEAQ. Data came from immunoSEQ multiplex PCR; TCRdb stores just in-frame clones and leaves some out. This sample has 170,000 or so clones, with nearly 90% found just once. This specimen belongs to a study of blood T cell repertoires in COVID-19. Study-wide background: T cells, B-cell-depleted T cells, or PBMCs supplied cDNA or gDNA.

V and J are TRBV7-8 and TRBJ1-1; TRBD1 matches 9 bases. The sequenced material came from peripheral blood. This TCR came from a man aged 18 to 30 who had recovered from COVID-19. CDR3 nucleotides: TGTGCCAGCAGCTCCACAGGGGGCCCGAACACTGAAGCTTTCTTT. Residues: CASSSTGGPNTEAFF.